The 14 T cell receptor beta chains below all came from one sample that was sequenced in a study of cytomegalovirus exposure and HLA in healthy donors (TCRdb year 2017). Libraries came from the immunoSEQ multiplex PCR assay. For the multiplex PCR, a mixture combining 60 forward primers for TCR Vbeta segments and 13 reverse primers for TCR Jbeta segments was used. In its TCRdb copy, this immuneACCESS table keeps in-frame sequences only and misses some clones. Where compared with another copy, unresolved V genes explain less than half of these, and the others have no known cause. This sample is represented by about 160,000 clones; roughly 70% of them were singletons. Together, the top ten hold about 2.7% of the sample. The sample was PBMCs. The receptors come from a woman aged 25 to 45 in good health and CMV-seronegative.

This clone has a single count. The junction departs from the called germline gene at one end, perhaps through a read error. The chain employs TRBV7-7 and TRBJ2-7; D not certain. The CDR3 is made up of 14 amino acids. Germline CDR1 reads SSHAT; CDR2 reads FNYEAQ (reference sequence). The DNA of the CDR3 is TGTGCTAGCAGCCATTCCCTTCAGAATTACGAGCAGTACTTC. Its protein product is CASSHSLQNYEQYF. Complete variable domain (other parts from reference TRBV7-7 and TRBJ2-7): GAGVSQSPRYKVTKRGQDVTLRCDPISSHATLYWYQQALGQGPEFLTYFNYEAQPDKSGLPSDRFSAERPEGSISTLTIQRTEQRDSAMYRCASSHSLQNYEQYFGPGTRLTVT.

The sample holds a few counts of this clone. The V gene is TRBV7-2, the J gene TRBJ1-6; 9 nucleotides match TRBD1. The CDR3 runs 17 residues. Germline CDR1 and CDR2: SGHTA and FQGNSA. The V gene end was trimmed by 0 bases and the J gene end by 7 bases; junction bases not matched to a gene: 7. This chain's CDR3 is CASSLASGGQGNSPLHF. The CDR3 DNA sequence: TGTGCCAGCAGCTTAGCCTCCGGCGGACAGGGGAATTCACCCCTCCACTTT.

Comment on this clone: An end of the junction differs from the germline gene, which may be a read error. Within the sample, other DNA sequences also encode this same CDR3. J is TRBJ2-1 and V is TRBV6-1; TRBD2 aligns across 10 bases. This CDR3 has 12 residues. Germline lookup yields CDR1 MNHNS and CDR2 SASEGT. CDR3 bases: TGTGCTAGCAGGGAATATAGCGGGAGGTCGGTCTTC. This translates into CASREYSGRSVF.

This clone was detected only a few times. The chain employs TRBV12-5 and TRBJ2-1; the D gene is possibly TRBD2 (6 bases). CDR1 and CDR2 from the germline V gene are LGHNT and FRNRAP. The CDR3 is made up of 15 amino acids. V was pared by 3 bases and J by 2 bases, with 11 bases between. In DNA, the CDR3 is TGTGCTAGTGGTTTTGAACTAGCCCCCTACAATGAGCAGTTCTTC. As protein: CASGFELAPYNEQFF.

The V and J genes are TRBV4-1 and TRBJ1-2; perhaps TRBD1 as D (6 bases). Trimming removed 3 bases from V and 4 bases from J, with 12 bases in between. This CDR3 has 14 amino acids. Germline V gives CDR1 MGHRA, CDR2 YSYEKL. The CDR3 region has the DNA TGCGCCAGCAGCCACCGGACAGCAACCTATGGCTACACCTTC. Translated: CASSHRTATYGYTF.

This chain links TRBV5-1 with TRBJ2-1; 9 positions agree with TRBD2. The CDR3 loop spans 15 amino acids. Trimming cost V 7 bases and J 0 bases; bases outside gene matches: 5. CDR1 and CDR2 from the germline V gene are SGHRS and YFSETQ. CDR3 coding DNA: TGCGCCAGCTCCCGTAGCGGGAGCTCCTACAATGAGCAGTTCTTC. Residues: CASSRSGSSYNEQFF.

CDR3 sequence (DNA): TGTGCCAGCTCGCCTCCGGCGACAACGGATACGCAGTATTTT. Protein product: CASSPPATTDTQYF. This chain uses TRBV18 with TRBJ2-3, with D hard to call. The V gene lost 6 bases and the J gene lost 6 bases, with 16 bases spanning the gap. Per the germline V gene, CDR1 is KGHSH and CDR2 is LQKENI. The CDR3 totals 14 residues.

The J gene is TRBJ2-6, the V gene TRBV19, with a possible D match to TRBD1 (5 bases). Germline V lookup: CDR1 LNHDA, CDR2 SQIVND (reference sequence). Trimming took off 0 bases at V and 0 bases at J, with 12 bases between the two ends. The CDR3 is 18 amino acids. The CDR3 region has the DNA TGTGCCAGTAGTATAGAAGGGCAGGGTGCCTCTGGGGCCAACGTCCTGACTTTC. Its protein is CASSIEGQGASGANVLTF.

This chain links TRBV18 with TRBJ1-4, with D possibly TRBD1 on 6 matching bases. V was pared by 6 bases and J by 5 bases, with 16 bases between. Germline V gene data show CDR1 as KGHSH and CDR2 as LQKENI. This CDR3 contains 15 residues. The CDR3 loop reads CASSPMQGRNEKLFF. Written as DNA, the CDR3 is TGTGCCAGCTCGCCTATGCAGGGGAGAAATGAAAAACTGTTTTTT.

The rearrangement joins TRBV13 to TRBJ2-7; perhaps TRBD2 as D (6 bases). V lost 1 base, J lost 3 bases, and 16 bases lay in between. The length of the CDR3 is 16 residues. Germline V gives CDR1 PRHDT, CDR2 FYEKMQ (reference sequence). This CDR3 reads CASSLVGGKTLYEQYF. The CDR3 DNA sequence: TGTGCCAGCAGCTTAGTTGGGGGGAAAACGCTCTACGAGCAGTACTTC.

This clone was seen just once. The chain couples TRBV5-4 to TRBJ1-6, with D possibly being TRBD1 (5 bases). Per the germline V gene, CDR1 is SGHNT and CDR2 is YYREEE (reference sequence). The CDR3 has 16 residues. Trimming shortened V by 2 bases and J by 7 bases, and 16 bases separated the two germline ends. CDR3 DNA sequence: TGTGCCAGCAGCTTTGGGCCCCGCCGGGGGAATTCACCCCTCCACTTT. Translation: CASSFGPRRGNSPLHF.

The chain carries TRBV7-9 and TRBJ1-1; D gene unclear. From germline, CDR1 is SEHNR and CDR2 FQNEAQ (reference sequence). Trimming shortened V by 3 bases and J by 3 bases, and 14 bases separated the two germline ends. The length of the CDR3 is 15 residues. CDR3 residues: CASSFASGADTEAFF. DNA of the CDR3: TGTGCCAGCAGCTTTGCGTCGGGAGCGGACACTGAAGCTTTCTTT.

V gene TRBV4-1 combines with J gene TRBJ1-5, with a tentative D call TRBD1 (6 bases). The CDR3 extends over 17 amino acids. Trimming took off 1 base at V and 0 bases at J, with 13 bases between the two ends. Looked up from germline, CDR1 is MGHRA and CDR2 is YSYEKL. The CDR3 is CASSQGTVIYSNQPQHF. CDR3 coding DNA: TGCGCCAGCAGCCAAGGGACAGTTATCTATAGCAATCAGCCCCAGCATTTT.

The chain combines TRBV4-3 with TRBJ1-4, with TRBD1 as a possible D gene (5 bases). Germline CDR1 and CDR2: LGHNA and YSLEER. Trimming took off 4 bases at V and 8 bases at J, with 14 bases between the two ends. The CDR3 totals 14 residues. The CDR3 is CASSPQGLEEKLFF. CDR3 bases: TGCGCCAGCAGCCCCCAGGGTCTCGAGGAAAAACTGTTTTTT.